Shown below are 8 T cell receptor beta chains from a single sample sequenced in a study of lymphopenia after photon versus proton radiotherapy. The assay was immunoSEQ multiplex PCR, and TCRdb's table has in-frame clones only and misses some. The sample lists around 66,000 clones, 75% to 90% occurring once. The sample in question was peripheral blood, obtained from a patient treated with photon-based radiotherapy. The receptors derive from a man between 35 and 55 years old with gastric cancer.

V gene TRBV4-3 combines with J gene TRBJ2-5, with 8 nucleotides matching TRBD2. This CDR3 is 15 amino acids long. Trimming took 0 bases from V and 5 from J; bases not matched to a gene: 5. CDR1 is LGHNA and CDR2 is YSLEER in the germline V gene. CDR3 coding DNA: TGCGCCAGCAGCCAAGATAGCGGGACGGGGGAGACCCAGTACTTC. This sequence encodes CASSQDSGTGETQYF.

V usage is TRBV7-2 and J usage is TRBJ2-7, with D perhaps assigned TRBD1 or TRBD2 (5 bases each). This CDR3 is built from 13 residues. V lost 5 bases and J lost 3, with 11 bases in between. The V gene's germline CDR1 is SGHTA and CDR2 FQGNSA. The CDR3 sequence: CASSLGRIYEQYF. As DNA, the CDR3 is TGTGCCAGCAGCCTGGGACGGATCTACGAGCAGTACTTC.

V and J are TRBV19 and TRBJ2-2, with 10 bases aligning to TRBD1. Germline assignment: CDR1 LNHDA and CDR2 SQIVND (reference sequence). The CDR3 extends over 14 amino acids. Losses at the gene ends were 5 bases for V and 5 bases for J; bases not matched to a gene: 2. The CDR3 reads CASSWDRGTGELFF. The CDR3 nucleotides are TGTGCCAGTAGTTGGGACAGGGGAACCGGGGAGCTGTTTTTT. The complete variable domain, with remaining parts taken from reference TRBV19 and TRBJ2-2, reads DGGITQSPKYLFRKEGQNVTLSCEQNLNHDAMYWYRQDPGQGLRLIYYSQIVNDFQKGDIAEGYSVSREKKESFPLTVTSAQKNPTAFYLCASSWDRGTGELFFGEGSRLTVL.

The chain joins TRBV12-5 to TRBJ2-7, with unresolved D. CDR1 LGHNT and CDR2 FRNRAP come from the germline V gene. The CDR3 has 13 residues. Trimming cost V 4 bases and J 7 bases, with 14 bases left between them. The CDR3 sequence is CASGSIPWWEQYF. The DNA for the CDR3 is TGTGCTAGTGGTTCAATCCCCTGGTGGGAGCAGTACTTC.

V gene TRBV19 combines with J gene TRBJ2-7; 7 nucleotides agree with TRBD1. With V trimmed by 2 bases and J by 4 bases, 5 bases remained unmatched. From germline, CDR1 is LNHDA and CDR2 SQIVND (reference sequence). This CDR3 comprises 14 residues. CDR3: CASSIYRGTYEQYF. The DNA for the CDR3 is TGTGCCAGTAGTATATACAGGGGAACGTACGAGCAGTACTTC.

This clone appeared once. V gene TRBV19 combines with J gene TRBJ2-2, with D unclear. Germline CDR1 reads LNHDA; CDR2 reads SQIVND (reference sequence). Between the trimmed V and J ends, which lost 7 bases and 0 bases, there was a span of 12 bases. This CDR3 spans 15 amino acids. CDR3 sequence: CASTIGPPNTGELFF. CDR3 DNA sequence: TGTGCCAGTACCATCGGCCCCCCGAACACCGGGGAGCTGTTTTTT.

A single count supports this clone. The V and J genes are TRBV2 and TRBJ2-1; tentatively, D is TRBD2 (5 bases). The CDR3 contains 14 residues. The germline V gene has CDR1 SNHLY and CDR2 FYNNEI. Between the trimmed V and J ends, which lost 4 bases and 7 bases, there was a span of 14 bases. CDR3 residues: CASSVSNEGNEQFF. For the CDR3, the DNA is TGTGCCAGCAGTGTTTCTAATGAGGGAAATGAGCAGTTCTTC.

The chain recombines TRBV7-9 with TRBJ2-2, with 8 bases matching TRBD2. J was trimmed by 6 bases and V by 1 base; bases with no gene match: 4. This CDR3 spans 15 amino acids. The germline V gene has CDR1 SEHNR and CDR2 FQNEAQ (reference sequence). CDR3 region: CASSLGTSGPGELFF. The CDR3 coding sequence is TGTGCCAGCAGCTTAGGTACTAGCGGACCCGGGGAGCTGTTTTTT.